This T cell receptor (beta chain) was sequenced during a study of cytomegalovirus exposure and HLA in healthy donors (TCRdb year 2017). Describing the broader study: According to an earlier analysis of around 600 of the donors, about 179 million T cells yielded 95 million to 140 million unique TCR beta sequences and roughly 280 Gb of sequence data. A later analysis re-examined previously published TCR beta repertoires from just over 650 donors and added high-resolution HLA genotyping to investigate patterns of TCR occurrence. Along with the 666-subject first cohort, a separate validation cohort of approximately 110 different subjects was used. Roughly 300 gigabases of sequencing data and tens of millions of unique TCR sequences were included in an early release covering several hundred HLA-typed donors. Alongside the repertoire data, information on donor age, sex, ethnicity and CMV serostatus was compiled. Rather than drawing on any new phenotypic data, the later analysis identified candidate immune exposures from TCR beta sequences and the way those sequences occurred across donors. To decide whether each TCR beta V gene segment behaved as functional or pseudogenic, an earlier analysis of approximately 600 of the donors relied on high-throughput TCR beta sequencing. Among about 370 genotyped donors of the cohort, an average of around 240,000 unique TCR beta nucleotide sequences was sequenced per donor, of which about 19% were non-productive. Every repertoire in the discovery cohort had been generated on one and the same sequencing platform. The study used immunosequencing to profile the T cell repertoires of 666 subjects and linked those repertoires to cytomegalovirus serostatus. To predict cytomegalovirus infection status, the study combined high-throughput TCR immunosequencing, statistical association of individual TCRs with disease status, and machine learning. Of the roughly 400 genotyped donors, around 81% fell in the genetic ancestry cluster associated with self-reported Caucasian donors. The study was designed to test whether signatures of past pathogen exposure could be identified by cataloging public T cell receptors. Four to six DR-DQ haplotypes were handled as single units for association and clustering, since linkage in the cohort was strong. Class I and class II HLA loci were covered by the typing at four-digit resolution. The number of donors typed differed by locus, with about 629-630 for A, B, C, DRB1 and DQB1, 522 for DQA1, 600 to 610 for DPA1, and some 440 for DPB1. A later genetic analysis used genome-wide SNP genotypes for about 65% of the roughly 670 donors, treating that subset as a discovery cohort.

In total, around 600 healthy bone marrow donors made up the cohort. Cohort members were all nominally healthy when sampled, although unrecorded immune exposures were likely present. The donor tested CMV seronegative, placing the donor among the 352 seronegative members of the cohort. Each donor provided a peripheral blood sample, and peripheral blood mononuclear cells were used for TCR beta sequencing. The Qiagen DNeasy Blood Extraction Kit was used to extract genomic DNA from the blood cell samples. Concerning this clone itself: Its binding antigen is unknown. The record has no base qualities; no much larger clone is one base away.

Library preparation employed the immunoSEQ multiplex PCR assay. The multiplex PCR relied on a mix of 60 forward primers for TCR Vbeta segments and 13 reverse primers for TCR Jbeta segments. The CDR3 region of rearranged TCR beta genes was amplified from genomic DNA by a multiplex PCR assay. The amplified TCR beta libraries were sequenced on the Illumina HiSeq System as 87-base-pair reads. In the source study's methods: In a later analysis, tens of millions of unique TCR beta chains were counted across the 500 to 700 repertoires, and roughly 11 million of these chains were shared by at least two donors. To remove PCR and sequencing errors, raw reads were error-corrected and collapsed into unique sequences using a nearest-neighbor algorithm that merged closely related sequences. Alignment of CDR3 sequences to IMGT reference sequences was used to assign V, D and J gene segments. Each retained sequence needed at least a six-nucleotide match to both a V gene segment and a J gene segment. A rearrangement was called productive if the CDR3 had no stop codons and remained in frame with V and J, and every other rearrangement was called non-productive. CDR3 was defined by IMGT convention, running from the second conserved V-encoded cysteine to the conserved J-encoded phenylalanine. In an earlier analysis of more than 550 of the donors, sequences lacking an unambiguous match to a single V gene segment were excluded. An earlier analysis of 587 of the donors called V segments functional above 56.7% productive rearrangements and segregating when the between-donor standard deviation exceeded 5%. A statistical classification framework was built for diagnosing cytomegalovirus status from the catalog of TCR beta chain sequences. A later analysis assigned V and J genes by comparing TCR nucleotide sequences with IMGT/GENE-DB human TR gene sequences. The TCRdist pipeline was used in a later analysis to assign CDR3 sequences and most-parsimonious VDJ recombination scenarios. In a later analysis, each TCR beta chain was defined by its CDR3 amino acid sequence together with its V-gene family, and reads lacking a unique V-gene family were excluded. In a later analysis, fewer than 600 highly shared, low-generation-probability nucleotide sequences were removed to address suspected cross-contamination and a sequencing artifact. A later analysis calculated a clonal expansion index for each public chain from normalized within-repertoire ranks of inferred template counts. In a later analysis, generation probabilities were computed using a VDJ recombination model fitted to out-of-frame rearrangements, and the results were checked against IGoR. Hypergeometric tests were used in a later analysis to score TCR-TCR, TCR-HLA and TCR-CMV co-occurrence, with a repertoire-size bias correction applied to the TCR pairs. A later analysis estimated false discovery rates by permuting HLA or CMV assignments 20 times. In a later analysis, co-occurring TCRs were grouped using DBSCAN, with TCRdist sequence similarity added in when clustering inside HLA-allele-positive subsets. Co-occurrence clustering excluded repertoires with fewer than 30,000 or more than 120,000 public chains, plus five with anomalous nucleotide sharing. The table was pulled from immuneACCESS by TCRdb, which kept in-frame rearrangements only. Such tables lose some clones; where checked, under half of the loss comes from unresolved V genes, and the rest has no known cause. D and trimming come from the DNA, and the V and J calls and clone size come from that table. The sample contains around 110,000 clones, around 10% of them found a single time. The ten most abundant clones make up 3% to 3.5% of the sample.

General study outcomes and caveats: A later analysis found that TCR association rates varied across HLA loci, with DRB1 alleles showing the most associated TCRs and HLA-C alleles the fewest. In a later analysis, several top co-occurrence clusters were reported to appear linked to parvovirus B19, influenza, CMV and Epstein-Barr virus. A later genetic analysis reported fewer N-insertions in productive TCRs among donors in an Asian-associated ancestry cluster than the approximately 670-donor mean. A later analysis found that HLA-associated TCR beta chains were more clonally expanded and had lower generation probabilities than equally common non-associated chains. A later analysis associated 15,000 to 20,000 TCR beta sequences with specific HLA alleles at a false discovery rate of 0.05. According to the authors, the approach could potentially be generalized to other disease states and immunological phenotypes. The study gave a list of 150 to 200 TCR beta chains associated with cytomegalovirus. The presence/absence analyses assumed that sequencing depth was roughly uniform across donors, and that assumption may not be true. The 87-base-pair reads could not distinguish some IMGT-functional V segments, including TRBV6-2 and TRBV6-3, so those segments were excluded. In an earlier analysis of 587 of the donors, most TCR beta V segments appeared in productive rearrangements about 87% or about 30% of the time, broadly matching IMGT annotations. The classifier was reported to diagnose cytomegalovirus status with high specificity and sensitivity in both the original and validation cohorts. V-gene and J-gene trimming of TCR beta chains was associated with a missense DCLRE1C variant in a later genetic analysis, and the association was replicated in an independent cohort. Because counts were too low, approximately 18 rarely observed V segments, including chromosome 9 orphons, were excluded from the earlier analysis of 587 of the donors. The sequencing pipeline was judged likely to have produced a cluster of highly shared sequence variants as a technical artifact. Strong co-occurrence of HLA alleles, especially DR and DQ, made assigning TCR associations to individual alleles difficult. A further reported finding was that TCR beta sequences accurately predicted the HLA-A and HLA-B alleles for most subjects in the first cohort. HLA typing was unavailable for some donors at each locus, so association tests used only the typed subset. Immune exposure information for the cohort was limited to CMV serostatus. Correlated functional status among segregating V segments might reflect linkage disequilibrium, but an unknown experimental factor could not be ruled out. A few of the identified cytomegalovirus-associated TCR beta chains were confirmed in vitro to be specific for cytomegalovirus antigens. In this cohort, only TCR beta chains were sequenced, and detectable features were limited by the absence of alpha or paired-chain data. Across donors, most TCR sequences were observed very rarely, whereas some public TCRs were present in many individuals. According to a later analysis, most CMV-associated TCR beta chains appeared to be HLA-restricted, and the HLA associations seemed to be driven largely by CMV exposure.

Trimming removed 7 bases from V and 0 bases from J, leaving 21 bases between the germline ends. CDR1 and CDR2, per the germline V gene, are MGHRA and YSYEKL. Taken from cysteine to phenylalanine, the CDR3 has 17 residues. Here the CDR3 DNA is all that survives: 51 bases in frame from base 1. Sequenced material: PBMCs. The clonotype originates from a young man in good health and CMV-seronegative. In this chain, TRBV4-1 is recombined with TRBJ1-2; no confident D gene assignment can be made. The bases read TGCGCCAGCACCCTGAACGGTGGCGGGGTCTCTAACTATGGCTACACCTTC. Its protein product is CASTLNGGGVSNYGYTF.